These T cell receptor beta chains were read from a single sample in a study of T cell responses to AZD1222 COVID-19 vaccine. TCRdb keeps only in-frame clones here, not all; method: immunoSEQ multiplex PCR. The sample lists fewer than 150,000 clones; about 86% were seen once. The sequences come from peripheral blood, collected 28 days after the second AZD1222 dose. The receptor source for this set is an adult who received the AZD1222 COVID-19 vaccine. CDR3s include the opening cysteine and the closing phenylalanine or tryptophan. The D gene is left open where the match is weak. Size tells how often a clone was seen (once, few, many) or the class of an expanded clone, and some rows leave it out.

d_call	v_call	clone_size	j_call	cdr3_nt	cdr3_aa
.	TRBV5-8	.	TRBJ1-1	TGTGCCAGCAGCTTTTCTATACCCCCGTTCGGGGTGCCGAACACTGAAGCTTTCTTT	CASSFSIPPFGVPNTEAFF
.	TRBV7-2	.	TRBJ2-6	TGTGCCAGCAGCTTTTTTCCGGGGGCTGGGGCCAACGTCCTGACTTTC	CASSFFPGAGANVLTF
.	TRBV27	.	TRBJ2-2	TGTGCCAGCAGTACGACTCGGAACACCGGGGAGCTGTTTTTT	CASSTTRNTGELFF
TRBD1	TRBV7-7	.	TRBJ2-1	TGTGCCAGCAGCTCGGGACAGTCCTACAATGAGCAGTTCTTC	CASSSGQSYNEQFF
TRBD2	TRBV5-8	.	TRBJ2-3	TGTGCCAGCAGCCCCAACGTCGGGAGCGGGGGAATAGATACGCAGTATTTT	CASSPNVGSGGIDTQYF
.	TRBV19	.	TRBJ1-1	TGTGCCAGTAGTATCGAAAAAACTAAAGCTTTCTTT	CASSIEKTKAFF
TRBD1	TRBV14	once	TRBJ2-3	TGTGCCAGCAGCCCTCCTTCTAGGGGGCTCACAGATACGCAGTATTTT	CASSPPSRGLTDTQYF
.	TRBV11-2	.	TRBJ1-1	TGTGCCAGCAACCCTCGAGGGGGGAACACTGAAGCTTTCTTT	CASNPRGGNTEAFF
TRBD1	TRBV4-1	.	TRBJ2-5	TGCGCCAGCAGCCAAGGTCCAGGGGGCATGGAGACCCAGTACTTC	CASSQGPGGMETQYF
TRBD2	TRBV4-1	.	TRBJ2-7	TGCGCCAGCAGCCAAGAGCCTGCGGGGGGGGGCGTCTTCCGTCGGTACTTC	CASSQEPAGGGVFRRYF
TRBD2	TRBV11-1	.	TRBJ2-1	TGTGCCAGCAGCCCTAGCGGGGGCGCCTCCTACAATGAGCAGTTCTTC	CASSPSGGASYNEQFF
TRBD1	TRBV2	.	TRBJ1-2	TGTGCCAGCAGCTTGACAGGGGGCAGGTATGGCTACACCTTC	CASSLTGGRYGYTF
TRBD2	TRBV4-2	once	TRBJ2-5	TGTGCCAGCAGTCACGGACTAGCGGGAGGGGAGACCCAGTACTTC	CASSHGLAGGETQYF
.	TRBV7-9	.	TRBJ2-1	TGTGCCAGCAGCTCGTATAATAATGAGCAGTTCTTC	CASSSYNNEQFF
.	TRBV5-1	.	TRBJ1-1	TGCGCCAGCAGCCGACTAGTTGGCGGCACTGAAGCTTTCTTT	CASSRLVGGTEAFF
.	TRBV3-1/TRBV3-2	.	TRBJ2-1	TGTGCCAGCAGCCAAGATGAAGGGCCTAGTCCATCTTTCTTC	CASSQDEGPSPSFF
TRBD2	TRBV6-5	.	TRBJ2-1	TGTGCCAGCAGTTCCCTCGTAGCGGGGGGGCATGAGCAGTTCTTC	CASSSLVAGGHEQFF
TRBD2	TRBV11-1	.	TRBJ2-3	TGTGCCAGCAGCCTTATGTCTAGCGGGAGCACAGATACGCAGTATTTT	CASSLMSSGSTDTQYF
.	TRBV27	.	TRBJ2-2	TGTGCCAGCAGTTTATGGGCTAGAGGATTGAACACCGGGGAGCTGTTTTTT	CASSLWARGLNTGELFF
.	TRBV7-9	.	TRBJ1-1	TGTGCCAGCAGCCCACAGGTATACGACACTGAAGCTTTCTTT	CASSPQVYDTEAFF
TRBD2	TRBV11-2	once	TRBJ2-5	TGTGCCAGCAGCTTAACTAGCGGGAGCCCTGGGGGGCAAGAGACCCAGTACTTC	CASSLTSGSPGGQETQYF
TRBD1	TRBV3-1/TRBV3-2	.	TRBJ1-2	TGTGCCAGCAGCCCCAGAAGGGGACAGGGAGGTGGCTACACCTTC	CASSPRRGQGGGYTF
.	TRBV11-2	few	TRBJ1-1	TGTGCCAGCAGCTTATCGGCGACGAACACTGAAGCTTTCTTT	CASSLSATNTEAFF
.	TRBV4-1	.	TRBJ2-1	TGCGCCAGCAGCCAAGAATCAAGCTATGAGCAGTTCTTC	CASSQESSYEQFF
.	TRBV15	.	TRBJ2-6	TGTGCCACCAGCACACGAACGACAGAGTCTGGGGCCAACGTCCTGACTTTC	CATSTRTTESGANVLTF
.	TRBV6-4	.	TRBJ1-1	TGTGCCAGCAGTGACAGGGCGAACACTGAAGCTTTCTTT	CASSDRANTEAFF
.	TRBV14	.	TRBJ2-2	TGTGCCAGCAGCCAAGTCCGCGACAGCACCGGGGAGCTGTTTTTT	CASSQVRDSTGELFF
.	TRBV7-8	.	TRBJ1-3	TGTGCCAGCAGCTCGAACAGCCCGCCGGGAAACACCATATATTTT	CASSSNSPPGNTIYF
TRBD1	TRBV6-2/TRBV6-3	.	TRBJ1-1	TGTGCCAGCAGTTACATACGAGGACAGGGAGGCACTGAAGCTTTCTTT	CASSYIRGQGGTEAFF
TRBD2	TRBV28	once	TRBJ2-6	TGTGCCAGCAGTTTATATGTAGCGGGCCTCTCTGGGGCCAACGTCCTGACTTTC	CASSLYVAGLSGANVLTF
.	TRBV10-3	.	TRBJ1-1	TGTGCCATCAGTGAGACCAACCGGGCCTATGAAGCTTTCTTT	CAISETNRAYEAFF
.	TRBV6-1	.	TRBJ1-1	TGTGCCAGCAGTGAAGACAGGGACACTGAAGCTTTCTTT	CASSEDRDTEAFF
TRBD1	TRBV10-3	.	TRBJ1-6	TGTGCCATCAGGGAGGACAGGGGTTATAATTCACCCCTCCACTTT	CAIREDRGYNSPLHF
.	TRBV11-2	.	TRBJ2-5	TGTGCCAGCAGCTTCGGAGGGGAAGAGACCCAGTACTTC	CASSFGGEETQYF
.	TRBV29-1	.	TRBJ1-5	TGCAGCGTGAATTCGGGACCGTCAACCCAGCATTTT	CSVNSGPSTQHF
TRBD1	TRBV28	.	TRBJ1-2	TGTGCCAGCAGGGAGGGACAGGGGGGCTGGGGCTACACCTTC	CASREGQGGWGYTF
.	TRBV27	.	TRBJ2-5	TGTGCCAGCAGTTTACTACAGCAAGAGACCCAGTACTTC	CASSLLQQETQYF
.	TRBV10-3	.	TRBJ2-7	TGTGCCACCCTGACTAAAGTAGCGGAGTCCTACGAGCAGTACTTC	CATLTKVAESYEQYF
.	TRBV11-2	.	TRBJ1-5	TGTGCCAGCAGCTTAACGAGGGATCAGCCCCAGCATTTT	CASSLTRDQPQHF
TRBD2	TRBV7-3	.	TRBJ2-3	TGTGCCAGCAGCCTCGGCGGGACTAGCGATAGCACAGATACGCAGTATTTT	CASSLGGTSDSTDTQYF
.	TRBV7-9	.	TRBJ1-1	TGTGCCAGCCGGATTAGGGGTACTGAAGCTTTCTTT	CASRIRGTEAFF
TRBD2	TRBV9	.	TRBJ2-1	TGTGCCAGCAGCGTAGCTCGGGCTAGCGGGAGGAATGAGCAGTTCTTC	CASSVARASGRNEQFF